A single sample is the source of the 8 T cell receptor beta chains below, sequenced in a study of CD8 T cells in Susac syndrome. After extraction with the RNeasy kit, roughly 0.5 to 1 ug of the RNA was reverse transcribed using random hexamers. TCRdb processed the immunoSEQ multiplex PCR reads anew with MiXCR; each CDR3 protein has one entry. The sample has around 150,000 distinct CDR3 sequences; over 90% are singletons. Sequenced: CD8+ T cells from PBMCs. These receptors were obtained from a human donor with Susac syndrome.

J is TRBJ1-5 and V is TRBV27; D is possibly TRBD1 (5 bases). With 3 bases removed from V and 3 bases from J, the gap between germline ends came to 12 bases. Looked up from germline, CDR1 is MNHEY and CDR2 is SMNVEV (reference sequence). The CDR3 spans 15 residues. CDR3 protein: CASSFGTGFNQPQHF. The CDR3 DNA is TGTGCCAGCAGTTTCGGGACGGGATTCAATCAGCCCCAGCATTTT.

This chain connects TRBV20-1 to TRBJ2-1; D is ambiguous. Germline loops: CDR1 DFQATT, CDR2 SNEGSKA (reference sequence). This CDR3 is 15 amino acids long. The V end was cut by 6 bases, the J end by 1 base, with 16 bases between. The CDR3 here is CSAPGTEWSYNEQFF. The CDR3 DNA reads as TGCAGTGCCCCTGGAACGGAGTGGTCCTACAATGAGCAGTTCTTC.

The chain couples TRBV10-2 to TRBJ1-2; possible D gene TRBD1, 6 bases. Germline V gives CDR1 WSHSY, CDR2 SAAADI. Trimming took off 10 bases at V and 1 base at J, with 16 bases between the two ends. The CDR3 is 14 residues long. CDR3 sequence: CATKRTEINYGYTF. The CDR3, as DNA: TGCGCCACCAAAAGGACAGAAATTAACTATGGCTACACCTTC.

The rearrangement links TRBV4-1 to TRBJ2-3; perhaps TRBD1 as D (5 bases). V was pared by 1 base and J by 3 bases, with 11 bases between. The CDR3 runs to 15 residues. Germline assignment: CDR1 MGHRA and CDR2 YSYEKL. CDR3 in amino acids: CASSQGFSGTDTQYF. CDR3 nucleotide sequence: TGCGCCAGCAGCCAAGGGTTTTCAGGGACAGATACGCAGTATTTT.

J is TRBJ1-2 and V is TRBV6-5; the match to TRBD1 covers 9 bases. V dropped 2 bases and J dropped 3; count of bases not matched to a gene: 4. In germline, CDR1 is MNHEY, CDR2 SVGAGI. The CDR3 is 15 residues long. CDR3 coding DNA: TGTGCCAGCAGTTACCTCCGGACAGGGGACTATGGCTACACCTTC. As protein: CASSYLRTGDYGYTF.

The chain recombines TRBV30 with TRBJ1-1, with TRBD1 as a possible D gene (6 bases). V was clipped by 0 bases and J by 5 bases, with 13 bases between them. Germline loops: CDR1 GTSNPN, CDR2 SVGIG (reference sequence). The CDR3 runs to 14 residues. The CDR3 region has the DNA TGTGCCTGGAGTGTAACAGGGTTGGGTACTGAAGCTTTCTTT. It is translated as CAWSVTGLGTEAFF.

The V gene is TRBV11-3, the J gene TRBJ2-1, with D tentatively TRBD1 (6 bases). Trimming stripped 3 bases from V and 0 bases from J, with 9 bases between. The CDR3 covers 15 residues. Germline CDR1 and CDR2: SGHNT and YENEEA. CDR3 sequence: CASSFQGSSYNEQFF. CDR3 DNA: TGTGCCAGCAGCTTCCAGGGGAGCTCCTACAATGAGCAGTTCTTC. The entire variable domain, with the rest obtained from reference TRBV11-3 and TRBJ2-1, is as follows: EAGVVQSPRYKIIEKKQPVAFWCNPISGHNTLYWYLQNLGQGPELLIRYENEEAVDDSQLPKDRFSAERLKGVDSTLKIQPAELGDSAVYLCASSFQGSSYNEQFFGPGTRLTVL.

The CDR3 DNA reads TGTGCCAGCAGCCACCTGACGCCAGATACGCAGTATTTT. Protein sequence: CASSHLTPDTQYF. V usage is TRBV3-1 and J usage is TRBJ2-3; D uncertain. Trimming left V 3 bases short and J 4 bases short, with 8 bases between. Germline CDR1 and CDR2: LGHDT and YNNKEL (reference sequence). The CDR3 has 13 amino acids.